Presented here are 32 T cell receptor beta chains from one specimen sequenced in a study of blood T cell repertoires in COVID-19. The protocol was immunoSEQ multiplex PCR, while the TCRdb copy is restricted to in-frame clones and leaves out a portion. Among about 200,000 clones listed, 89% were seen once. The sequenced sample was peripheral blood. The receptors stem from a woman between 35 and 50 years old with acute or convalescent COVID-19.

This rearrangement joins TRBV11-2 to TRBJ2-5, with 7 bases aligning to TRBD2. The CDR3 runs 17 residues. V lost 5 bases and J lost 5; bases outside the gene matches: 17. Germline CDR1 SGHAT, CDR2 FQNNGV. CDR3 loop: CASSPGGGSRTSETQYF. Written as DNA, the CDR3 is TGTGCCAGCAGCCCCGGCGGGGGTTCGCGAACGAGTGAGACCCAGTACTTC.

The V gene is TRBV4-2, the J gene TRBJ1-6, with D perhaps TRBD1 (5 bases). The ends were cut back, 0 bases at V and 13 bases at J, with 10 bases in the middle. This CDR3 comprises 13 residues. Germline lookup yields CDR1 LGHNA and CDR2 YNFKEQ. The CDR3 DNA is TGTGCCAGCAGCCAAGATAACCGGGGGCCCCTCCACTTT. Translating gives CASSQDNRGPLHF.

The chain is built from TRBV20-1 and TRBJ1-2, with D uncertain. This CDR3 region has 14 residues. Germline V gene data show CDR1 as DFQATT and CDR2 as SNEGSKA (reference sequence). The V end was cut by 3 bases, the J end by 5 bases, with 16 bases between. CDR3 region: CSASGPQRAYGYTF. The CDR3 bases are TGCAGTGCTAGTGGTCCCCAGAGGGCTTATGGCTACACCTTC.

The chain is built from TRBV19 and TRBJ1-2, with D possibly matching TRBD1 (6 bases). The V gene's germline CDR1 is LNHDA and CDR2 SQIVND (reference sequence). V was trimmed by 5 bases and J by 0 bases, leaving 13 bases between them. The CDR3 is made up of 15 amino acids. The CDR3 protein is CASSLMDSSNYGYTF. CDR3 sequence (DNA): TGTGCCAGTAGTCTCATGGACAGTTCTAACTATGGCTACACCTTC.

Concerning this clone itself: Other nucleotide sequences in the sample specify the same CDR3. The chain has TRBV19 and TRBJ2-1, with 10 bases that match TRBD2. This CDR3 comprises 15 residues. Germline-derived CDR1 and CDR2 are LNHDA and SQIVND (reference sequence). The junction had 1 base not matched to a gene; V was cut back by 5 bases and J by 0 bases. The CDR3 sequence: CASSRLAGSYNEQFF. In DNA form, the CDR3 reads TGTGCCAGTAGTCGACTAGCGGGCTCCTACAATGAGCAGTTCTTC.

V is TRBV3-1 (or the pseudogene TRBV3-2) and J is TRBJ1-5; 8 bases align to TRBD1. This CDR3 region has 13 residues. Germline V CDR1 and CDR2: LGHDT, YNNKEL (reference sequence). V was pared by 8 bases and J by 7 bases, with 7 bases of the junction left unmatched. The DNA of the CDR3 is TGTGCCAGCCTTGACAGGGGTTACCAGCCCCAGCATTTT. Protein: CASLDRGYQPQHF.

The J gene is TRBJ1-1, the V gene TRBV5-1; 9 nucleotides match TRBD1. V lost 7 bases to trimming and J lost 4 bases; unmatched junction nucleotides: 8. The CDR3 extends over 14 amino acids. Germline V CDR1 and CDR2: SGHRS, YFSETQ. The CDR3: CASGGQDRGTEAFF. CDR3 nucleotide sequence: TGCGCCAGCGGGGGTCAGGACAGGGGCACTGAAGCTTTCTTT.

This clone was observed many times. DNA of the CDR3: TGTGCCAGCACGGCAGGGGTAAGGAACACTGAAGCTTTCTTT. This codes for CASTAGVRNTEAFF. The chain is built from TRBV14 and TRBJ1-1, with TRBD1 as a possible D gene (6 bases). V gave up 7 bases and J gave up 1 base, with 13 bases separating them. Germline V lookup: CDR1 SGHDN, CDR2 FVKESK. This CDR3 comprises 14 residues.

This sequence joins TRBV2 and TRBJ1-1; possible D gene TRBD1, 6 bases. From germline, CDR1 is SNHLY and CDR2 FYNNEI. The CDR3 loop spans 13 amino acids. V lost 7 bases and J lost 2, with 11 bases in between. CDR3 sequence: CASNLDSNTEAFF. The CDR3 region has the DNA TGTGCCAGCAATTTGGACAGTAACACTGAAGCTTTCTTT.

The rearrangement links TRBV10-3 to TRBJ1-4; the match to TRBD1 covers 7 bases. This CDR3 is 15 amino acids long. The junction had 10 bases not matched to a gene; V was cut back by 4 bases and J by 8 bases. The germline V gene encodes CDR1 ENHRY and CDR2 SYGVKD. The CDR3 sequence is CAISAIQGLAEKLFF. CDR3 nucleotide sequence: TGTGCCATCAGTGCTATACAGGGGCTAGCAGAAAAACTGTTTTTT.

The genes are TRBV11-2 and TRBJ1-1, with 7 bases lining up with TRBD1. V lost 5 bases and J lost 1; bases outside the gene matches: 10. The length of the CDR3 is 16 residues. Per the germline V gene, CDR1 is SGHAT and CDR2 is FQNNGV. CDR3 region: CASSIYYGTENTEAFF. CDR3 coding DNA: TGTGCCAGCAGCATCTACTACGGGACAGAGAACACTGAAGCTTTCTTT.

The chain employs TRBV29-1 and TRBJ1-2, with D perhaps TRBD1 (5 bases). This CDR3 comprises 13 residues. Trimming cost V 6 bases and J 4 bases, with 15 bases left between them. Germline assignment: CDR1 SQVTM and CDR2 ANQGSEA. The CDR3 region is CSVVDTLSYGYTF. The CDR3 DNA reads TGCAGCGTAGTGGACACCCTATCCTATGGCTACACCTTC.

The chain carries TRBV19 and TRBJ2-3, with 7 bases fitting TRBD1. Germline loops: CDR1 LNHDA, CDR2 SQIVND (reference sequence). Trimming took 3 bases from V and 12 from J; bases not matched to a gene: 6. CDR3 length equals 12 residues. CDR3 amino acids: CASSIGTVRQYF. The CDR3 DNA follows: TGTGCCAGTAGTATCGGGACAGTAAGACAGTATTTT.

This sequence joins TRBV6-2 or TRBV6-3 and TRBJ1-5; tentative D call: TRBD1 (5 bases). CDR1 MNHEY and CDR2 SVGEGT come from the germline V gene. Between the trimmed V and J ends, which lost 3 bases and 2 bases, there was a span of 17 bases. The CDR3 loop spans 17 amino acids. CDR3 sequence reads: CASSYFPVGTGNQPQHF. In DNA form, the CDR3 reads TGTGCCAGCAGTTATTTCCCTGTCGGGACTGGCAATCAGCCCCAGCATTTT.

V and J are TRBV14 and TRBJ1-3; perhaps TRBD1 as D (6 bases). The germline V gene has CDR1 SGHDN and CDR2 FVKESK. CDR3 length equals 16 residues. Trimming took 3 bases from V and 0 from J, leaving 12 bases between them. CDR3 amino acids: CASSQTGLSSGNTIYF. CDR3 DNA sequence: TGTGCCAGCAGCCAGACAGGCCTGAGCTCTGGAAACACCATATATTTT.

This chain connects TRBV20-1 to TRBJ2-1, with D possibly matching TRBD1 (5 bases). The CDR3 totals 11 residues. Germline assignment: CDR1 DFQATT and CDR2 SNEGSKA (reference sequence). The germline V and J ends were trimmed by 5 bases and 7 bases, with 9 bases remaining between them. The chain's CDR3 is CSAQRGNEQFF. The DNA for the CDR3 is TGCAGTGCTCAAAGGGGTAATGAGCAGTTCTTC.

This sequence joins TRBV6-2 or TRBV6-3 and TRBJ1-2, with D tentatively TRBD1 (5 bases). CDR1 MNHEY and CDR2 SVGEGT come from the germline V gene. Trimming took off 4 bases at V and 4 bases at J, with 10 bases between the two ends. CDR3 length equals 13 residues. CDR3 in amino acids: CASSSQRGYGYTF. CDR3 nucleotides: TGTGCCAGCAGTTCGCAAAGGGGCTATGGCTACACCTTC.

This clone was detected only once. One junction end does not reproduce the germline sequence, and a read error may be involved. The CDR3 sequence is CASSLAGQSSIVSRF. In nucleotides, the CDR3 is TGTGCCAGCAGCTTAGCGGGACAGTCCTCGATAGTAAGTCGGTTT. This sequence joins TRBV7-2 and TRBJ1-1; 7 positions match TRBD1. Per the germline V gene, CDR1 is SGHTA and CDR2 is FQGNSA. The CDR3 totals 15 residues.

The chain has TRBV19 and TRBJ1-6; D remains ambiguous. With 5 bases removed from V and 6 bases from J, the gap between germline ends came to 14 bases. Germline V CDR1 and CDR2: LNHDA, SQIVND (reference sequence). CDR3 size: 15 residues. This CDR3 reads CASSSPGRVNSPLHF. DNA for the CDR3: TGTGCCAGTAGTTCCCCCGGGAGGGTTAATTCACCCCTCCACTTT.

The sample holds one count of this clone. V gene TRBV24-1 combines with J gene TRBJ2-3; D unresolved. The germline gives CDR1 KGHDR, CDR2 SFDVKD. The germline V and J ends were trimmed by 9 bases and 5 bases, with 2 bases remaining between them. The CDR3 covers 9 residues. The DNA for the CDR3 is TGTGCCACCCGAGATACGCAGTATTTT. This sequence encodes CATRDTQYF.

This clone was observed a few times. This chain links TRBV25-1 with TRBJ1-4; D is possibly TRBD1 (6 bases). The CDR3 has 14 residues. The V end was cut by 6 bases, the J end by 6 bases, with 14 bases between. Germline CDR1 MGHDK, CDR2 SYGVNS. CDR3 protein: CASSSDRPHEKLFF. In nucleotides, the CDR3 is TGTGCCAGCAGCTCAGACAGGCCCCATGAAAAACTGTTTTTT. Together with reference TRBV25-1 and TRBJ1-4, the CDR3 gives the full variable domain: EADIYQTPRYLVIGTGKKITLECSQTMGHDKMYWYQQDPGMELHLIHYSYGVNSTEKGDLSSESTVSRIRTEHFPLTLESARPSHTSQYLCASSSDRPHEKLFFGSGTQLSVL.

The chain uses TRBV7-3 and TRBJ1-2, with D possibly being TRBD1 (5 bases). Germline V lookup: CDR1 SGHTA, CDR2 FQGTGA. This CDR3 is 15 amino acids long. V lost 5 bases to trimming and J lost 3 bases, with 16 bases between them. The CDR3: CASSPRAGSDYGYTF. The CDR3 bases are TGTGCCAGCAGCCCCCGGGCAGGGTCGGACTATGGCTACACCTTC. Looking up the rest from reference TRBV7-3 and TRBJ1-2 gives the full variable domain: GAGVSQTPSNKVTEKGKYVELRCDPISGHTALYWYRQSLGQGPEFLIYFQGTGAADDSGLPNDRFFAVRPEGSVSTLKIQRTERGDSAVYLCASSPRAGSDYGYTFGSGTRLTVV.

The CDR3 region is CASSFLASTDTQYF. The DNA of the CDR3 is TGTGCCAGCAGTTTTCTGGCATCAACAGATACGCAGTATTTT. The chain is built from TRBV27 and TRBJ2-3; the D is unclear. V shed 3 bases and J shed 3 bases, with 10 bases lying between them. This CDR3 has 14 residues. Germline values: CDR1 MNHEY, CDR2 SMNVEV (reference sequence).

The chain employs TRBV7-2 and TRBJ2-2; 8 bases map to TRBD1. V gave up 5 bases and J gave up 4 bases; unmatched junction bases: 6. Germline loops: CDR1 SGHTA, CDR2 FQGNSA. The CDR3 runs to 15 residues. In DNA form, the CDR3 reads TGTGCCAGCAGCCAGGGGGGACAGGTCACCGGGGAGCTGTTTTTT. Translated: CASSQGGQVTGELFF.

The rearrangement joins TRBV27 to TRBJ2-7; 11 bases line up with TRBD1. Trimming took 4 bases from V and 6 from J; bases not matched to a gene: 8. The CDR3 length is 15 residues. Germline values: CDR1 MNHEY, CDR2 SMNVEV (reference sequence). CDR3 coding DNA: TGTGCCAGCAGTTCATCGAGGACAGGGGGCAGCGAGCAGTACGTC. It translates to CASSSSRTGGSEQYV.

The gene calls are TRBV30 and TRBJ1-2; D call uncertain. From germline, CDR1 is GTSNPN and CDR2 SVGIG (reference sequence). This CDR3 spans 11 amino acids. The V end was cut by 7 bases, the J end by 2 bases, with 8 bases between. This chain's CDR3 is CASPSNYGYTF. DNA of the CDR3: TGTGCCTCCCCTTCGAACTATGGCTACACCTTC.

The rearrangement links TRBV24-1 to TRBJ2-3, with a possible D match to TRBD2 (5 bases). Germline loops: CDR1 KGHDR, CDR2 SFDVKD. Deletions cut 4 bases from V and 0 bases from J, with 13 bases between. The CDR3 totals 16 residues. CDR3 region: CATSEASRPSTDTQYF. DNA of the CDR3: TGTGCCACCAGTGAAGCTAGCAGGCCTAGCACAGATACGCAGTATTTT.

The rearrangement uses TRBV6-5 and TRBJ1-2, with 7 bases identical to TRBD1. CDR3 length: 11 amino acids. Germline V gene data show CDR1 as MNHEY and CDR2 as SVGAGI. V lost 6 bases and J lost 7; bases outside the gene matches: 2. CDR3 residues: CASRQGSGYTF. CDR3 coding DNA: TGTGCCAGCAGACAGGGGTCTGGCTACACCTTC.

The CDR3 protein is CASSPRVGQEKLFF. The CDR3 DNA sequence: TGTGCCAGCTCACCCAGGGTAGGACAAGAAAAACTGTTTTTT. The chain carries TRBV18 and TRBJ1-4; TRBD1 might be the D (5 bases). CDR3 size: 14 residues. Germline loops: CDR1 KGHSH, CDR2 LQKENI. V was pared by 3 bases and J by 8 bases, with 13 bases between.

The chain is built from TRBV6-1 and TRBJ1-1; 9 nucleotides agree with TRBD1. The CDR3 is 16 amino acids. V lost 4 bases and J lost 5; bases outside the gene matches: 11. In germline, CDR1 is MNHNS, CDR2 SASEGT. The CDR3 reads CASSVGPGQGRTEAFF. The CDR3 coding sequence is TGTGCCAGCAGTGTGGGCCCGGGACAGGGTCGAACTGAAGCTTTCTTT.

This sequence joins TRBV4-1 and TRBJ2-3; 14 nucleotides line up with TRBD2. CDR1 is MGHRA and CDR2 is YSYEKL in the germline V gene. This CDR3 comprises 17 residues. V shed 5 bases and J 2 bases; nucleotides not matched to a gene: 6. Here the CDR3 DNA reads TGCGCCAGCAGCTACCCGGGACTAGCGGGGGCCACAGATACGCAGTATTTT. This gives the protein CASSYPGLAGATDTQYF.

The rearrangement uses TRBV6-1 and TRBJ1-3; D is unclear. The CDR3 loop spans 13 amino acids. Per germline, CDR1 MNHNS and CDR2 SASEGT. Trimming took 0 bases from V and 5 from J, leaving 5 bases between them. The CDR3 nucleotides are TGTGCCAGCAGTGAAGCCGAGAGAAACACCATATATTTT. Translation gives CASSEAERNTIYF.